This TCR beta chain was identified during a study of T cells in Graves' hyperthyroidism and ophthalmopathy (dated by TCRdb to about 2019). Background on the whole study: Peripheral blood was collected at initial diagnosis, before any treatment. TCR Vbeta CDR3 sequencing of around 130 peripheral blood samples (43 ophthalmopathy, roughly 72 hyperthyroidism and roughly 17 progressor patients) is reported in the paper. For training and testing, the 100 or so patients in the discovery cohort were randomly divided in a 7:3 ratio. To identify distinguishing TCR V-J signatures, a discovery cohort of about a hundred patients was used, comprising 40 to 45 with Graves' ophthalmopathy and around 60 with stable Graves' hyperthyroidism. An independent validation cohort of 18 to 20 hyperthyroidism patients and about 16 patients who later progressed to ophthalmopathy tested prospective prediction of ophthalmopathy. Once sampling was done, hyperthyroidism patients were given methimazole at a starting dose of 30 mg daily, whereas ophthalmopathy patients were given high-dose intravenous methylprednisolone. The study also compared thyroid tissue and blood T-cell repertoires from about six Graves' hyperthyroidism patients. Results and caveats for the whole study, not just this receptor: Sample size was not statistically predetermined, and blinding of investigators to group allocation was not performed. Blood samples also contained most of the expanded thyroid clonotypes (frequency above 0.001), which suggests that blood repertoires may reflect thyroid immune responses. During validation, the model predicted progression to ophthalmopathy a median of around 6 months ahead of onset, with almost 71% sensitivity and 72.22% specificity. A 13 V-J signature model separated ophthalmopathy from stable hyperthyroidism, with about 90% sensitivity and roughly 81% specificity in cross-validation and 80%/75% in testing.

Note on this clonotype: The clone's antigen remains unknown. There are no base qualities to consult, and no much larger clone falls within one base.

TCR beta CDR3 regions were amplified from RNA transcripts. The first round of RT-PCR for the TCR CDR3 was performed with the HTBI primer set and the Qiagen OneStep RT-PCR kit. Libraries were constructed in a second round of multiplex PCR, after which size selection and purification were carried out. The libraries were sequenced on an Illumina HiSeq2000 using paired-end 100 bp reads. The paper's data handling went like this. SOAPnuke was used to process the raw data, throwing out any read that contained adapters or uncalled bases, had a mean Phred below 15, or lacked an exact constant-primer or identifier match. High-quality paired reads were merged with COPE v1.2.5, and unique nucleotide sequences were defined as clonotypes. MiTCR v1.1 was used to align the clonotypes against IMGT TRBV, TRBD and TRBJ reference segments. Only V-J combinations with frequency above 0.0001, covering about 99% of repertoires, were analysed. A TCS score was defined as the ratio between F50 (clonal expansion) and ExV (chaos), using BLOSUM62-based TCRdist between CDR3 peptides within each V-J. Welch's t-statistics and random forest reduced just over 500 V-J features to 13, which were used in a naive Bayes classifier (R e1071). In TCRdb, the public reads were trimmed at Q25 with fastp and aligned with MiXCR, with productive beta chains retained. A single entry per CDR3 protein holds the most common genes and DNA from its merged rows. The V and J calls shown here were made by TCRdb, not taken from the authors' results. Recorded for this sample are approximately 720,000 distinct CDR3 sequences; about 19% of them occurred a single time. 16% of the sample lies in the top ten.

Hyperthyroidism patients were aged 18 to 65 years and newly diagnosed, with disease duration of less than 2 months. Exclusion was applied to patients with uncontrolled infections, other autoimmune diseases, pregnancy or lactation. Clinical symptoms, serum thyroxine and TRAb, thyroid ultrasound, and orbital computed tomography formed the basis for the diagnoses. For progressor patients, blood was drawn at the first diagnosis of hyperthyroidism, before any ophthalmopathy symptoms had appeared. PBMCs were isolated from around 10 ml of fresh peripheral blood by Ficoll-Paque density gradient centrifugation. Progressor patients were initially diagnosed with Graves' hyperthyroidism and developed ophthalmopathy during follow-up. Total RNA was extracted with Trizol reagent, and quality was checked on an Agilent 2100 Bioanalyzer. From the cysteine up to the phenylalanine, the CDR3 has a length of 13 residues. Just the 39-base CDR3 DNA is kept, in frame starting at base 1. Trimming costs V 6 bases and J 5 bases, and their ends lie 17 bases apart. The germline V gene yields SQVTM for CDR1 and ANQGSEA for CDR2.

In this chain, TRBV29-1 is recombined with TRBJ2-7; perhaps TRBD2 is the D gene, with 6 bases matching. Sequenced: blood. This TCR derives from a woman aged 45 to 65 with Graves' hyperthyroidism that later progressed to Graves' ophthalmopathy. The CDR3 protein: CSVEIRDFNEQYF. The DNA sequence is given as TGCAGCGTCGAAATCCGGGACTTCAACGAGCAGTACTTC.